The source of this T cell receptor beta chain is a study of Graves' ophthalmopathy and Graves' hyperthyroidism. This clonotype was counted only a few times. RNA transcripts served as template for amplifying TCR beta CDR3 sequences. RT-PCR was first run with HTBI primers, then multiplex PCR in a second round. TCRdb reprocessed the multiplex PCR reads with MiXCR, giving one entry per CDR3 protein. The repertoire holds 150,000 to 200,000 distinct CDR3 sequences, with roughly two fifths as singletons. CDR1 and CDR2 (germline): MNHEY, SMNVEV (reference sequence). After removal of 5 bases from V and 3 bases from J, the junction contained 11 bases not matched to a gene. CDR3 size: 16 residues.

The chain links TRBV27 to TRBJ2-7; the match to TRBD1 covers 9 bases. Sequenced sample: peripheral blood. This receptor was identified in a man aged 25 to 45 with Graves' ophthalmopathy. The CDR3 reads CASSPNPGQGRYEQYF. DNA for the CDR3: TGTGCCAGCAGTCCCAACCCGGGACAGGGTCGCTACGAGCAGTACTTC.